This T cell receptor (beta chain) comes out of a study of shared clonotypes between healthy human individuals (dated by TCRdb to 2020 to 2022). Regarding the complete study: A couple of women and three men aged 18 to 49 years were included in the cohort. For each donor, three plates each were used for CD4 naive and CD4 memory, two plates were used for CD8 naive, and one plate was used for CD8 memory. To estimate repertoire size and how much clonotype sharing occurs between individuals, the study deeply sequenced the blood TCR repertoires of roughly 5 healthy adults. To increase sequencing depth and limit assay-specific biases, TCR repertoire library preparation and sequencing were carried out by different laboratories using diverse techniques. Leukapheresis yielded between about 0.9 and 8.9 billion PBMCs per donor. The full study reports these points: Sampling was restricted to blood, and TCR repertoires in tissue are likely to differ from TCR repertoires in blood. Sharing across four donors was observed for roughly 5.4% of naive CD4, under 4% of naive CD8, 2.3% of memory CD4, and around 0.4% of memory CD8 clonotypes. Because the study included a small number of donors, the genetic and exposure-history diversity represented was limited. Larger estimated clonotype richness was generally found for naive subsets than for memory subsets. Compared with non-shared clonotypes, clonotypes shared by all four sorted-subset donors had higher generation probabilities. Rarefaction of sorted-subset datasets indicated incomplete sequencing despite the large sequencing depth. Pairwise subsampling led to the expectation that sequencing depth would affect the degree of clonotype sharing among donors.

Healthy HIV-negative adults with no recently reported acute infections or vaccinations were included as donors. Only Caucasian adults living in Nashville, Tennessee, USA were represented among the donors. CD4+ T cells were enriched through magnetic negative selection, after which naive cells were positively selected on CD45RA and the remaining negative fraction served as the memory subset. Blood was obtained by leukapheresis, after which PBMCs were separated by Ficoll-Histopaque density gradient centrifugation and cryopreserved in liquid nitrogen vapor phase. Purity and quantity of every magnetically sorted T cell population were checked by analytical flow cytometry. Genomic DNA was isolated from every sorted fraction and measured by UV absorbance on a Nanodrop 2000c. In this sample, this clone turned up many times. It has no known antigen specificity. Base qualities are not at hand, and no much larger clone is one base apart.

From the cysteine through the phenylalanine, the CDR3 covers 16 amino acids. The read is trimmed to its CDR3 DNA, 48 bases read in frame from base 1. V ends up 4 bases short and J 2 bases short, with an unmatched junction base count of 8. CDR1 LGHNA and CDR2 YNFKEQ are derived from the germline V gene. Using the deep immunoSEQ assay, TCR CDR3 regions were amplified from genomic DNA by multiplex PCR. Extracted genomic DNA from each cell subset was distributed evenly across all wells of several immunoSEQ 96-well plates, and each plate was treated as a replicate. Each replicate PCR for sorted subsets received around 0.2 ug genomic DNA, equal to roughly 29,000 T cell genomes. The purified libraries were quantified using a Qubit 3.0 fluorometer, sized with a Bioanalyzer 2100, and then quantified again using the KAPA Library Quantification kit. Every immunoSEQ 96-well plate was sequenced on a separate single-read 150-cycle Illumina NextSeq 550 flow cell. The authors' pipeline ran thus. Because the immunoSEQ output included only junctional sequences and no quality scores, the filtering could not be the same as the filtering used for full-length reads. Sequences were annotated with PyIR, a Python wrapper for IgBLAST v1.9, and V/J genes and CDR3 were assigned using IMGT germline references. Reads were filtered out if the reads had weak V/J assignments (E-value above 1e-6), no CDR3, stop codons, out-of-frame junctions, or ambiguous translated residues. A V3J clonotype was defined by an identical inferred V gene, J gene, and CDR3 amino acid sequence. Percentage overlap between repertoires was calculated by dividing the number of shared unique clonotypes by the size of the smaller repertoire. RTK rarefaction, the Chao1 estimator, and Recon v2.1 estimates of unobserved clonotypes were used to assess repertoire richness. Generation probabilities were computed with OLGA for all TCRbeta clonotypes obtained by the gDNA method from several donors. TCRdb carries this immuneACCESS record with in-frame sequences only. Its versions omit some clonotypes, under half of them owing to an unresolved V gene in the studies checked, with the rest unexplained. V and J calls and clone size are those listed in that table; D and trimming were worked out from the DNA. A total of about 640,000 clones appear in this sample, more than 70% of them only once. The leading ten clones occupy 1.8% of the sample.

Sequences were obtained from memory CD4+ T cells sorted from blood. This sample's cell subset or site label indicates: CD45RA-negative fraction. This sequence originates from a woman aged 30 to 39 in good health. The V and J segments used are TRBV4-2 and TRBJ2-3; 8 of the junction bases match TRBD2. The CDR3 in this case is CASSRELAGNTDTQYF. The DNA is TGTGCCAGCAGCCGAGAGTTAGCGGGAAACACAGATACGCAGTATTTT.